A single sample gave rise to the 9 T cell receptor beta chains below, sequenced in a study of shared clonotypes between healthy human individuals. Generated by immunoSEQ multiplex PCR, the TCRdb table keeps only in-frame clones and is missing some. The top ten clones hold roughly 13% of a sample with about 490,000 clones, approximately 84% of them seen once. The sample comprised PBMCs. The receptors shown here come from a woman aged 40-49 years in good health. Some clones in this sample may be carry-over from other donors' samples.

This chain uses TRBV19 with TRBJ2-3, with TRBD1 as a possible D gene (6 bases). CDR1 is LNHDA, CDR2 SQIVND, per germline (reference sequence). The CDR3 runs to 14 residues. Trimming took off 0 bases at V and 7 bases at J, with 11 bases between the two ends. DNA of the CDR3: TGTGCCAGTAGTATAGAGAGGACAGCTAATACGCAGTATTTT. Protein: CASSIERTANTQYF.

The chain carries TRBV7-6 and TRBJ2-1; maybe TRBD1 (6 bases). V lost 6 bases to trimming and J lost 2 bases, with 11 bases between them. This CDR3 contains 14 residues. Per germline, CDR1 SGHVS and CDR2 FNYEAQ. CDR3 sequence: CASSTRGPYNEQFF. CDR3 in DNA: TGTGCCAGCAGTACCAGGGGCCCCTACAATGAGCAGTTCTTC. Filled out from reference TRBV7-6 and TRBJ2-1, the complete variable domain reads GAGVSQSPRYKVTKRGQDVALRCDPISGHVSLYWYRQALGQGPEFLTYFNYEAQQDKSGLPNDRFSAERPEGSISTLTIQRTEQRDSAMYRCASSTRGPYNEQFFGPGTRLTVL.

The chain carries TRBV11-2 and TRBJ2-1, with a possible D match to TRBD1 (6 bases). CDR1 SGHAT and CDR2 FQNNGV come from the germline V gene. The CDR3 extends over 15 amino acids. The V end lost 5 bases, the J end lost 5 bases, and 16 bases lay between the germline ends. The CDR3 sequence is CASSQGSRTDNEQFF. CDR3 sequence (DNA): TGTGCCAGCAGCCAGGGTTCTAGGACAGACAATGAGCAGTTCTTC.

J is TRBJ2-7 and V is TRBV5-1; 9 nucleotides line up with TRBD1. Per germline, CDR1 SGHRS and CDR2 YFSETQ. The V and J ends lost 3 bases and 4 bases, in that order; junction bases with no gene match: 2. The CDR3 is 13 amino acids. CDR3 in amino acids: CASSWDRAYEQYF. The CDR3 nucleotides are TGCGCCAGCAGCTGGGACAGGGCTTACGAGCAGTACTTC.

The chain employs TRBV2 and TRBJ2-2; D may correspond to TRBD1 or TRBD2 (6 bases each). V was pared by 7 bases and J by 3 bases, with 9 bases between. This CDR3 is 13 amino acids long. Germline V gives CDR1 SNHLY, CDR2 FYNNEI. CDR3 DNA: TGTGCCAGCACAGGGGAGGACACCGGGGAGCTGTTTTTT. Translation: CASTGEDTGELFF. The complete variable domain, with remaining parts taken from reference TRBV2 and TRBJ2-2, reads EPEVTQTPSHQVTQMGQEVILRCVPISNHLYFYWYRQILGQKVEFLVSFYNNEISEKSEIFDDQFSVERPDGSNFTLKIRSTKLEDSAMYFCASTGEDTGELFFGEGSRLTVL.

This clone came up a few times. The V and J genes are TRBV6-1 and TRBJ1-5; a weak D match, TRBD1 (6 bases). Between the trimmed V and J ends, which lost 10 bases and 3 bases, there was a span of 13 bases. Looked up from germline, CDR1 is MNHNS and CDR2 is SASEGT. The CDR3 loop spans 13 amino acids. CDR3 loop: CAISRDNNQPQHF. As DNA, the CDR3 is TGTGCCATCAGCCGGGACAACAATCAGCCCCAGCATTTT.

CDR3 residues: CSVEPGQGADTQYF. The CDR3 region has the DNA TGCAGCGTTGAACCTGGACAGGGGGCAGATACGCAGTATTTT. The chain recombines TRBV29-1 with TRBJ2-3, with 10 positions matching TRBD1. The ends lost 2 bases at V and 4 bases at J; junction bases unmatched: 3. In germline, CDR1 is SQVTM, CDR2 ANQGSEA. CDR3 size: 14 residues.

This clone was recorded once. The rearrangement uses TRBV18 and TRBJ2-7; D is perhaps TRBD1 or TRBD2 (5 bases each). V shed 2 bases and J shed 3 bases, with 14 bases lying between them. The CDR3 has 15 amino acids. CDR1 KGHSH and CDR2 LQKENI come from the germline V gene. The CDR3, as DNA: TGTGCCAGCTCACCAGAGGGGTATTCCCACTACGAGCAGTACTTC. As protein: CASSPEGYSHYEQYF.

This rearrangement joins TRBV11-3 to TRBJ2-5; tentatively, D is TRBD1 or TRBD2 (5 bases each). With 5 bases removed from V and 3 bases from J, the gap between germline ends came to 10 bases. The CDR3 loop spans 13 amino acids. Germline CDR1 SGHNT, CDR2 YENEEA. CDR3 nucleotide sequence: TGTGCCAGCAGCACCATGGGGGAAGAGACCCAGTACTTC. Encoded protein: CASSTMGEETQYF. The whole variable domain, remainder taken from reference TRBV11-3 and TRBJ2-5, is EAGVVQSPRYKIIEKKQPVAFWCNPISGHNTLYWYLQNLGQGPELLIRYENEEAVDDSQLPKDRFSAERLKGVDSTLKIQPAELGDSAVYLCASSTMGEETQYFGPGTRLLVL.